The present T cell receptor (beta chain) was sequenced within a study of blood T cells in healthy people across ages. Findings and limits, study-wide: One million T cells yielded diversity estimates that were considered underestimates.

Trimming removed 0 bases from V and 6 bases from J, with 9 bases in between. The CDR3 extends over 13 amino acids. From germline, CDR1 is MGHRA and CDR2 YSYEKL. The use of a sample-barcoded 5' primer and a J-beta primer mix characterized a second PCR of roughly 7 to 12 cycles. Each CDR3 protein gets one entry after TCRdb re-called the 5' RACE reads with MiXCR. The sample lists roughly 800,000 distinct CDR3 sequences, around 25% occurring once. This clonotype was seen a few times. Its antigen is not identified. A further study also used this sample, focusing on T cells of mothers and their children. That work contributes: The donors comprised over 5 children and their three healthy Caucasian mothers.

Sequenced material: blood. J is TRBJ2-7 and V is TRBV4-1; D is uncertain. This sequence originates from a boy younger than 18 in good health. CDR3 coding DNA: TGCGCCAGCAGCCAAGAATCCCCCGGCGAGCAGTACTTC. Protein product: CASSQESPGEQYF.